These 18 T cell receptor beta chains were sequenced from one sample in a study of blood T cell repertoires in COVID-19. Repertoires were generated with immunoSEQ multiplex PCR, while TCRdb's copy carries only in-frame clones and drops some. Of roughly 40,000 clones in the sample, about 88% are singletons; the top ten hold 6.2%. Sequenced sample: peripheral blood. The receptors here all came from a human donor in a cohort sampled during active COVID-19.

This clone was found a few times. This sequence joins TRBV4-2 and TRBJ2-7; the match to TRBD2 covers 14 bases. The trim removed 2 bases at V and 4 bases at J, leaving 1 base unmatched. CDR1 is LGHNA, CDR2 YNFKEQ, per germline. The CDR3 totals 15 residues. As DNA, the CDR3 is TGTGCCAGCAGCCAAAGACTAGCGGGGGGGTACGAGCAGTACTTC. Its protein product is CASSQRLAGGYEQYF.

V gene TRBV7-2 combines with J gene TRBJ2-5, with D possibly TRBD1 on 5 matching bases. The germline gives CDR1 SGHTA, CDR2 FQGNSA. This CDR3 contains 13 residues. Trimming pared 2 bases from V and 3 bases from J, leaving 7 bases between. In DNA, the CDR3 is TGTGCCAGCAGCTTAAGGGGAAAAGAGACCCAGTACTTC. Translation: CASSLRGKETQYF.

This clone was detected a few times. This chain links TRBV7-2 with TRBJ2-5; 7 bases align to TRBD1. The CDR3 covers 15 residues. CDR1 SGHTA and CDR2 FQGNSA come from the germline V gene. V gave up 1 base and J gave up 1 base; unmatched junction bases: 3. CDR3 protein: CASSLGGGLQETQYF. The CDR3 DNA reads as TGTGCCAGCAGCTTAGGAGGGGGCCTCCAAGAGACCCAGTACTTC.

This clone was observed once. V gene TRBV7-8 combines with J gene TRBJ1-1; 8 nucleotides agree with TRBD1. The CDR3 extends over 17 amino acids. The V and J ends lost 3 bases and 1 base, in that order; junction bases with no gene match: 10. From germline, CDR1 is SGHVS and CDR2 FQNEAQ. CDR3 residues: CASSLRMAGGENTEAFF. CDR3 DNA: TGTGCCAGCAGCTTGAGGATGGCAGGGGGCGAGAACACTGAAGCTTTCTTT.

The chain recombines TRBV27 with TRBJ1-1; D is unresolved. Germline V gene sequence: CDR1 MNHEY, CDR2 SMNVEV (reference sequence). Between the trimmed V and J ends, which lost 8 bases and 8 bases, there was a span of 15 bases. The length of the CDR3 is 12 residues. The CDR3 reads CASGRSGLEAFF. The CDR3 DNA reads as TGTGCCAGCGGCCGGAGCGGACTAGAAGCTTTCTTT.

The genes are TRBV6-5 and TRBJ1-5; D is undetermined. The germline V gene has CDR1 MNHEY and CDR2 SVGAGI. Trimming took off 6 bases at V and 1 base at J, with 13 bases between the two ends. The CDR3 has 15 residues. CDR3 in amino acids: CASRRGSQSNQPQHF. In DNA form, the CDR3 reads TGTGCCAGCAGGCGCGGCAGTCAGAGCAATCAGCCCCAGCATTTT.

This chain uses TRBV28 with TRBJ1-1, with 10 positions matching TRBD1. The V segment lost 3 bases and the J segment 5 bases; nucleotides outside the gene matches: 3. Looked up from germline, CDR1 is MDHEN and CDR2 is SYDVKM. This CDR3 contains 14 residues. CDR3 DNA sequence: TGTGCCAGCAGTTTCCGGGACAGGGGAACTGAAGCTTTCTTT. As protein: CASSFRDRGTEAFF.

CDR3 sequence: CASAMGRDHEQYF. In nucleotides, the CDR3 is TGTGCCAGCGCTATGGGGAGGGACCACGAGCAGTACTTC. V is TRBV3-1 (or the pseudogene TRBV3-2) and J is TRBJ2-7, with 7 positions matching TRBD2. The J segment lost 5 bases and the V segment lost 8 bases, leaving 9 bases of the junction unmatched. The CDR3 has 13 residues. Per the germline V gene, CDR1 is LGHDT and CDR2 is YNNKEL (reference sequence).

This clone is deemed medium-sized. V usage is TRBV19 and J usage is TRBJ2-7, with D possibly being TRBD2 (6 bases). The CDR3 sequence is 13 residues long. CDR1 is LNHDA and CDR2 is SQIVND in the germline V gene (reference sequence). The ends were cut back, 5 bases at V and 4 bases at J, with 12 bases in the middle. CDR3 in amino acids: CASSPYAGYEQYF. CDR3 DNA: TGTGCCAGTAGTCCCTACGCGGGGTACGAGCAGTACTTC.

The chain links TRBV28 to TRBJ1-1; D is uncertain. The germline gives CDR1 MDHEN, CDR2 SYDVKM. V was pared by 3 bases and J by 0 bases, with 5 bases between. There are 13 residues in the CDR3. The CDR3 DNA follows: TGTGCCAGCAGTTTCTTCCTGAACACTGAAGCTTTCTTT. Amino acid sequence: CASSFFLNTEAFF.

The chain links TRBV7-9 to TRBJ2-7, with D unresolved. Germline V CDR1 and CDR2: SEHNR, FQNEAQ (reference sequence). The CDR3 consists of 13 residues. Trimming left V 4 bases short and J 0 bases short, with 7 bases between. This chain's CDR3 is CASSSHDSYEQYF. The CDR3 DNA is TGTGCCAGCAGCTCACACGACTCCTACGAGCAGTACTTC.

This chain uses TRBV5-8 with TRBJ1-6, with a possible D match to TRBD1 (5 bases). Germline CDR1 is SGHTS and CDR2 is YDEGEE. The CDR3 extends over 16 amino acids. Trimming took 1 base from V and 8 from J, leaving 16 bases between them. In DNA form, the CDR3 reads TGTGCCAGCAGCTTGCGGACGGCCGGGGGTTATTCACCCCTCCACTTT. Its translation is CASSLRTAGGYSPLHF.

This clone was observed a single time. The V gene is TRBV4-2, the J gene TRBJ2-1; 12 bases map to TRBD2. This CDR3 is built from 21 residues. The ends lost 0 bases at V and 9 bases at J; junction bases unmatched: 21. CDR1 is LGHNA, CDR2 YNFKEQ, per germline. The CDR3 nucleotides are TGTGCCAGCAGCCAAGATAGTCGGCGACTAGCGGGAGCCACCGGGTCGGTTGAGCAGTTCTTC. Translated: CASSQDSRRLAGATGSVEQFF.

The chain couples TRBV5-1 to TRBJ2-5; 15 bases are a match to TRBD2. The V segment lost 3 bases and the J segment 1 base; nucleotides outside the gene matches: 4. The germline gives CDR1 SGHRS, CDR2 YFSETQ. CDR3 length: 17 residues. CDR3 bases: TGCGCCAGCAGCTACGCGGGACTAGCGGGGGGCCAAGAGACCCAGTACTTC. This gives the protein CASSYAGLAGGQETQYF.

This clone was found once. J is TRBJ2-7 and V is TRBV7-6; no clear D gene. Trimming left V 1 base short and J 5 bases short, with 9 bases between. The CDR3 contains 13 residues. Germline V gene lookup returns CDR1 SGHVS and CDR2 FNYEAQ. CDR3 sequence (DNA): TGTGCCAGCAGCTTAGGTCAGGTCCACGAGCAGTACTTC. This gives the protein CASSLGQVHEQYF.

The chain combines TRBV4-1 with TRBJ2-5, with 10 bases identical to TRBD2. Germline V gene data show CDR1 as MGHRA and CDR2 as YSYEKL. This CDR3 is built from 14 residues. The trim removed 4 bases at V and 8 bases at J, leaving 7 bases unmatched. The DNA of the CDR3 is TGCGCCAGCAGCCCAGGGACTAGCGACAGCACCCAGTACTTC. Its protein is CASSPGTSDSTQYF.

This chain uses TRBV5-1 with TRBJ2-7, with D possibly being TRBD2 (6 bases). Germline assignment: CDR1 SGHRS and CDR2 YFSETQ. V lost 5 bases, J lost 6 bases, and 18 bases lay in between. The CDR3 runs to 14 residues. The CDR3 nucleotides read TGCGCCAGCAGAGGCGGGGCATCACGAACCGAGCAGTACTTC. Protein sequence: CASRGGASRTEQYF.

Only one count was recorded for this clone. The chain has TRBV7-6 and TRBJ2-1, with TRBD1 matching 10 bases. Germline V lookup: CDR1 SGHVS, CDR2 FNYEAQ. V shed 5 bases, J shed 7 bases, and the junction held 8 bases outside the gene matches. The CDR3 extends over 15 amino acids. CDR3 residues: CASSLRGQGWNEQFF. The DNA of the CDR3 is TGTGCCAGCAGCCTCCGGGGACAGGGGTGGAATGAGCAGTTCTTC. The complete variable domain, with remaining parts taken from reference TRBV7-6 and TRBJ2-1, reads GAGVSQSPRYKVTKRGQDVALRCDPISGHVSLYWYRQALGQGPEFLTYFNYEAQQDKSGLPNDRFSAERPEGSISTLTIQRTEQRDSAMYRCASSLRGQGWNEQFFGPGTRLTVL.